Below are 13 T cell receptor beta chains sequenced from a single sample in a study of T cell clonality in common variable immunodeficiency. TCRdb's table, derived via immunoSEQ multiplex PCR, lists solely in-frame clones and lacks some. Observed in the sample are 51,000 or so clones, none of them singletons. The sequenced material came from peripheral blood mononuclear cells. The source is a person between 18 and 75 years old in good health.

This clone was counted a few times. The sequence runs out 3 residues before the end of the CDR3; the remainder is reconstructed from the germline J gene. The genes are TRBV18 and TRBJ2-4; 9 bases are a match to TRBD1. This CDR3 is built from 16 residues. From germline, CDR1 is KGHSH and CDR2 LQKENI. The DNA read from the CDR3 is TGTGCCAGCTCGCCCGGGACAGGGATCCTTAATCAGCCT. Amino acids: CASSPGTGILNQP. The complete CDR3 protein is CASSPGTGILNQPQYF.

The table lists this clone with many counts. Read sequence stops 3 residues before the CDR3 end, and the germline J gene provides the missing end. The chain employs TRBV6-4 and TRBJ2-3; 14 bases match TRBD2. Germline loops: CDR1 MRHNA, CDR2 SNTAGT. V was pared by 6 bases and J by 7 bases, with 6 bases of the junction left unmatched. The CDR3 runs 15 residues. CDR3 bases read: TGTGCCAGCAGCGCCGGGACTAGCGGGAGTTATACG. This gives the protein CASSAGTSGSYT. The full CDR3 protein reads CASSAGTSGSYTQYF.

This clone was observed a few times. A single base separates this from a much larger clone, so it may be a read error. The read terminates 3 residues ahead of where the CDR3 ends, so the germline J gene completes it. This chain uses TRBV7-2 with TRBJ1-4, with a weak D call TRBD1 (5 bases). Per the germline V gene, CDR1 is SGHTA and CDR2 is FQGNSA. This CDR3 is built from 14 residues. Partial CDR3 DNA: TGTGCCGGCAGCTTACAGGCAACTAATGAAAAA. Residues: CAGSLQATNEK. The entire CDR3 sequence reads CAGSLQATNEKLFF.

This clone was counted ten times or more. CDR3 bases read: TGTGCCAGCAGCTCCCGGGACTATCCATACGAG. Amino acid sequence: CASSSRDYPYE. The whole CDR3 is CASSSRDYPYEQYF. The chain links TRBV13 to TRBJ2-7; TRBD2 matches 7 bases. The read stops 3 residues short of the end of the CDR3; the missing end is completed from the germline J gene. CDR3 length: 14 amino acids. Germline CDR1 is PRHDT and CDR2 is FYEKMQ (reference sequence). J was trimmed by 4 bases and V by 4 bases; bases with no gene match: 7.

This clone was counted ten times or more. The read comes to an end 3 residues before the CDR3 does, leaving the germline J gene to fill in the end. The rearrangement links TRBV20-1 to TRBJ2-1, with 10 bases matching TRBD2. CDR3 size: 14 residues. The V and J ends lost 0 bases and 9 bases, in that order; junction bases with no gene match: 5. Germline lookup yields CDR1 DFQATT and CDR2 SNEGSKA (reference sequence). The DNA read from the CDR3 is TGCAGTGCTAGAGATCGAGCGGGGGGGCTTGAG. Encoded protein: CSARDRAGGLE. The entire CDR3 is CSARDRAGGLEQFF.

This clone was detected ten times or more. CDR3 sequence reads: CASSQEIRDTQYF. The covered CDR3 bases are TGCGCCAGCAGCCAAGAAATTCGGGATACG. This chain links TRBV4-1 with TRBJ2-3; D is unclear. The DNA ends 3 residues before the CDR3 does, and the rest of the CDR3 is filled in from the germline J gene. Germline assignment: CDR1 MGHRA and CDR2 YSYEKL. Trimming pared 0 bases from V and 6 bases from J, leaving 7 bases between. The CDR3 is made up of 13 amino acids.

The sample holds many counts of this clone. The read finishes 3 residues shy of the CDR3 end, and the germline J gene is used to complete it. This chain joins TRBV20-1 and TRBJ1-1; no definite D call. There are 12 residues in the CDR3. Germline V CDR1 and CDR2: DFQATT, SNEGSKA (reference sequence). CDR3: CSASQRLREAFF. CDR3 bases read: TGCAGTGCTAGTCAGAGATTGCGGGAA.

This clone is judged medium-sized. The CDR3 is cut off 3 residues early in the read; its end comes from the germline J gene. The chain is built from TRBV5-1 and TRBJ1-1, with D possibly TRBD1 on 5 matching bases. This CDR3 region has 12 residues. Germline values: CDR1 SGHRS, CDR2 YFSETQ. The DNA read from the CDR3 is TGCGCCAGCAGCTTGGCCGGGACTGGG. Amino acid sequence: CASSLAGTG. The whole CDR3 protein is CASSLAGTGAFF.

This clone was seen at least ten times. With the read ending 3 residues before the CDR3 end, the germline J gene is used to fill in that end. The chain is built from TRBV20-1 and TRBJ1-4, with 8 nucleotides matching TRBD1. Trimming removed 2 bases from V and 0 bases from J; junction bases left unmatched: 2. There are 15 residues in the CDR3. The germline gives CDR1 DFQATT, CDR2 SNEGSKA (reference sequence). CDR3 DNA (partial): TGCAGTGCTAGACAGGGGGCTGCAACTAATGAAAAA. Residues: CSARQGAATNEK. The full-length CDR3 reads as CSARQGAATNEKLFF.

This clone has at least ten counts. The read ends 3 residues early relative to the CDR3; the germline J gene fills the gap. The genes are TRBV12-3 or TRBV12-4 and TRBJ2-1; 8 bases align to TRBD2. The trim removed 6 bases at V and 3 bases at J, leaving 4 bases unmatched. This CDR3 is built from 14 residues. The CDR3 loop reads CASSPGGSYNEQFF. CDR3 DNA, as far as it was read: TGTGCCAGCAGCCCGGGGGGGAGCTACAATGAG.

The table lists this clone with many counts. The CDR3 goes on 3 residues after the read ends, and that part is filled in from the germline J gene. The chain is built from TRBV5-1 and TRBJ2-3, with 8 positions matching TRBD2. Germline V gene sequence: CDR1 SGHRS, CDR2 YFSETQ. CDR3 length: 16 amino acids. The trim removed 0 bases at V and 2 bases at J, leaving 5 bases unmatched. The DNA read from the CDR3 is TGCGCCAGCAGCTTGGTAGTTAGCGGGACCACAGATACG. As protein: CASSLVVSGTTDT. The CDR3 in its entirety is CASSLVVSGTTDTQYF.

This clone was counted a few times. The read finishes 3 residues shy of the CDR3 end, and the germline J gene is used to complete it. The chain carries TRBV11-1 and TRBJ2-3; 7 nucleotides match TRBD1. Germline V gene lookup returns CDR1 SGHAT and CDR2 FQDESV (reference sequence). The length of the CDR3 is 15 residues. V shed 4 bases and J 2 bases; nucleotides not matched to a gene: 6. The CDR3 bases that were read are TGTGCCAGCAGCTCACGGGACAGAATCACAGATACG. Translating gives CASSSRDRITDT. The entire CDR3 is CASSSRDRITDTQYF. Full variable domain (remainder filled in from reference TRBV11-1 and TRBJ2-3): EAEVAQSPRYKITEKSQAVAFWCDPISGHATLYWYRQILGQGPELLVQFQDESVVDDSQLPKDRFSAERLKGVDSTLKIQPAELGDSAMYLCASSSRDRITDTQYFGPGTRLTVL.

This clone was detected many times. The missing CDR3 end, 3 residues past where the read stops, is filled in from the germline J gene. The chain combines TRBV30 with TRBJ2-1; 14 bases are shared with TRBD2. CDR1 is GTSNPN, CDR2 SVGIG, per germline (reference sequence). CDR3 length: 17 residues. After removal of 2 bases from V and 6 bases from J, the junction contained 9 bases not matched to a gene. Here the CDR3 reads CAWSTGLAGEDFNEQFF. The DNA read from the CDR3 is TGTGCCTGGAGTACGGGACTAGCGGGAGAGGATTTCAATGAG.